This T cell receptor beta chain is drawn from a study of blood T cell repertoires in COVID-19. Study context: The United States, Italy and Spain supplied acute and convalescent COVID-19 samples.

Measured with immunoSEQ multiplex PCR; TCRdb has only the in-frame clones, and not every one. This sample yields some 210,000 clones, of which about 90% are seen a single time; about 0.8% belongs to the top ten. Sequenced input: peripheral blood. The receptor was isolated from a man in his 60s with COVID-19, enrolled during active disease.

CDR3 region: CAWKELRHRPYNEQFF. The DNA for the CDR3 is TGTGCCTGGAAGGAGTTACGGCACCGCCCTTACAATGAGCAGTTCTTC. The chain joins TRBV30 to TRBJ2-1, with D unclear. The CDR3 extends over 16 amino acids. V dropped 4 bases and J dropped 4 bases, with 20 bases sitting between them. CDR1 GTSNPN and CDR2 SVGIG come from the germline V gene (reference sequence).